The rows below give T cell receptor beta chains drawn from one sample of a study of CD8+ T cells in alopecia areata. Libraries were prepared by immunoSEQ multiplex PCR; TCRdb keeps only in-frame clonotypes and omits some of them. The sample shows 150,000 to 250,000 clones, 60% to 70% of them seen only once. This material consisted of CD4+ T cells sorted from blood, taken at week 4, from a patient treated with tofacitinib. These receptors were collected from a human donor with alopecia areata. Each CDR3 is given with its conserved first and last residue. D genes are given only for firm matches. The size field is filled for only some rows; it gives once, few, many or a size class.

D gene: TRBD1; J gene: TRBJ2-1; V gene: TRBV15; clone size: few; CDR3 DNA: TGTGCCACCAGCACTTCTCCGGGACAGTTCTACAATGAGCAGTTCTTC; CDR3 protein: CATSTSPGQFYNEQFF
D gene: TRBD1; J gene: TRBJ2-1; V gene: TRBV15; clone size: .; CDR3 DNA: TGTGCCACCGGGGGACAGGGGGTAGTCTATGAGCAGTTCTTC; CDR3 protein: CATGGQGVVYEQFF
D gene: .; J gene: TRBJ2-7; V gene: TRBV5-6; clone size: .; CDR3 DNA: TGTGCCAGCAGCTTGCGCCCCTTGGAGGAGCAGTACTTC; CDR3 protein: CASSLRPLEEQYF
D gene: .; J gene: TRBJ1-1; V gene: TRBV29-1; clone size: few; CDR3 DNA: TGCAGCGTTGAACCCAAATTGAACACTGAAGCTTTCTTT; CDR3 protein: CSVEPKLNTEAFF
D gene: .; J gene: TRBJ1-1; V gene: TRBV29-1; clone size: .; CDR3 DNA: TGCAGCGTTGGTCCCACAGGAGTGAACACTGAAGCTTTCTTT; CDR3 protein: CSVGPTGVNTEAFF
D gene: .; J gene: TRBJ2-6; V gene: TRBV5-1; clone size: .; CDR3 DNA: TGCGCCAGCAGCTTGCCAGGGTCTGGGGCCAACGTCCTGACTTTC; CDR3 protein: CASSLPGSGANVLTF
D gene: TRBD1; J gene: TRBJ2-6; V gene: TRBV4-3; clone size: .; CDR3 DNA: TGCGCCAGCAGCCCGAGGGGGGACAGGGCCTCTGGGGCCAACGTCCTGACTTTC; CDR3 protein: CASSPRGDRASGANVLTF
D gene: .; J gene: TRBJ2-3; V gene: TRBV29-1; clone size: .; CDR3 DNA: TGCAGCACAGGCTTCTCGGGTGGGGGAACCACAGATACGCAGTATTTT; CDR3 protein: CSTGFSGGGTTDTQYF
D gene: TRBD1; J gene: TRBJ1-1; V gene: TRBV6-5; clone size: .; CDR3 DNA: TGTGCCAGCAGTTACCAGACAGGGGAAGCTTTCTTT; CDR3 protein: CASSYQTGEAFF
D gene: TRBD1; J gene: TRBJ1-5; V gene: TRBV10-3; clone size: .; CDR3 DNA: TGTGCCATCCGGGGGACAGGGAATCAGCCCCAGCATTTT; CDR3 protein: CAIRGTGNQPQHF
D gene: TRBD1; J gene: TRBJ1-3; V gene: TRBV5-1; clone size: .; CDR3 DNA: TGCGCCAGCAGCGCAGGGGGCTTGACTGGAAACACCATATATTTT; CDR3 protein: CASSAGGLTGNTIYF
D gene: .; J gene: TRBJ1-6; V gene: TRBV30; clone size: once; CDR3 DNA: TGTGCCTCCTCGGACCTATCTTCACCCCTCCACTTT; CDR3 protein: CASSDLSSPLHF
D gene: .; J gene: TRBJ2-5; V gene: TRBV30; clone size: .; CDR3 DNA: TGTGCCTGGAGTACTTCCCCACTAGGGACCCAGTACTTC; CDR3 protein: CAWSTSPLGTQYF
D gene: TRBD1; J gene: TRBJ1-6; V gene: TRBV18; clone size: few; CDR3 DNA: TGTGCCAGCTCATCAACCGGGACAGGGTATAATTCACCCCTCCACTTT; CDR3 protein: CASSSTGTGYNSPLHF
D gene: .; J gene: TRBJ1-4; V gene: TRBV2; clone size: .; CDR3 DNA: TGTGCCAGCAGTGATGGGGGTAATGAAAAACTGTTTTTT; CDR3 protein: CASSDGGNEKLFF
D gene: .; J gene: TRBJ1-2; V gene: TRBV30; clone size: once; CDR3 DNA: TGTGCCTGGGATTCGTGGCGGCAGGGAGCGATCGGCTACACCTTC; CDR3 protein: CAWDSWRQGAIGYTF
D gene: .; J gene: TRBJ2-5; V gene: TRBV27; clone size: .; CDR3 DNA: TGTGCCAGCAGTTTGTCCCATTGGGAGACCCAGTACTTC; CDR3 protein: CASSLSHWETQYF
D gene: TRBD1; J gene: TRBJ2-1; V gene: TRBV28; clone size: .; CDR3 DNA: TGTGCCAGCAGCCCCTCTCCGGGACAGGGGTACAATGAGCAGTTCTTC; CDR3 protein: CASSPSPGQGYNEQFF
D gene: .; J gene: TRBJ1-1; V gene: TRBV30; clone size: .; CDR3 DNA: TGTGCCTGGAGAGAGAACACTGAAGCTTTCTTT; CDR3 protein: CAWRENTEAFF
D gene: TRBD1; J gene: TRBJ1-5; V gene: TRBV29-1; clone size: .; CDR3 DNA: TGCAGCGCAGGGACAGCGCTCAATCAGCCCCAGCATTTT; CDR3 protein: CSAGTALNQPQHF
D gene: .; J gene: TRBJ1-1; V gene: TRBV29-1; clone size: .; CDR3 DNA: TGCAGCGTTGCTAGTTATATGAACACTGAAGCTTTCTTT; CDR3 protein: CSVASYMNTEAFF
D gene: .; J gene: TRBJ2-5; V gene: TRBV29-1; clone size: .; CDR3 DNA: TGCAGCTTTTCGACAGGCAATCAAGAGACCCAGTACTTC; CDR3 protein: CSFSTGNQETQYF
D gene: TRBD1; J gene: TRBJ1-1; V gene: TRBV30; clone size: .; CDR3 DNA: TGTGCCGGGATTGCTAACGGGGACAGGCGAGGGAACACTGAAGCTTTCTTT; CDR3 protein: CAGIANGDRRGNTEAFF
D gene: .; J gene: TRBJ1-2; V gene: TRBV28; clone size: .; CDR3 DNA: TGTGCCAGCAGTTATACAGGGACCGCCTATGGCTACACCTTC; CDR3 protein: CASSYTGTAYGYTF
D gene: .; J gene: TRBJ2-1; V gene: TRBV2; clone size: .; CDR3 DNA: TGTGCCAGCAGTGAAAAGGAGCAGTTCTTC; CDR3 protein: CASSEKEQFF
D gene: TRBD1; J gene: TRBJ1-2; V gene: TRBV28; clone size: .; CDR3 DNA: TGTGCCAGCAGTTTATGGAGCGGACAGGATGGCTACACCTTC; CDR3 protein: CASSLWSGQDGYTF